The clone carrying this T cell receptor beta chain has just one count. The V segment lost 0 bases and the J segment 5 bases; nucleotides outside the gene matches: 9. This CDR3 is 16 amino acids long. The germline gives CDR1 LGHNA, CDR2 YSLEER. Generated by immunoSEQ multiplex PCR, the TCRdb table keeps only in-frame clones and is missing some. The sample lists approximately 41,000 clones; around 91% were seen once. This sample was included in a study of T cell changes during pregnancy in multiple sclerosis. Material: CD4+ T cells from peripheral blood mononuclear cells, obtained in the second trimester of pregnancy. The sequence came from a female donor with multiple sclerosis, enrolled in a pregnancy study. This chain links TRBV4-3 with TRBJ2-5; TRBD2 matches at 7 bases. CDR3 bases: TGCGCCAGCAGCCAAGACAGGAGAGGGAGGGCTGAGACCCAGTACTTC. This sequence encodes CASSQDRRGRAETQYF.